This TCR beta chain was sequenced during a study of identical twins. TCRdb re-derived calls from the 5' RACE reads in MiXCR, one entry per CDR3 protein. The table lists approximately 680,000 distinct CDR3 sequences, 7.1% of them singletons, with about 1.5% in the top ten. Trimming removed 6 bases from V and 0 bases from J, with 13 bases in between. Germline V gene lookup returns CDR1 SNHLY and CDR2 FYNNEI. This CDR3 region has 15 residues. In this sample, this clonotype turned up many times. The data also belong to a second study, concerning yellow fever vaccine responses in identical twins.

The specimen was PBMCs. The receptor was isolated from a woman aged 18 to 35 in good health. The chain is built from TRBV2 and TRBJ2-3; unclear D gene. CDR3 sequence reads: CASSNLTPSTDTQYF. Written as DNA, the CDR3 is TGTGCCAGCAGCAATTTGACTCCCAGCACAGATACGCAGTATTTT.